A selection of T cell receptor beta chains follows, all from one sample in a study of T cell responses to AZD1222 COVID-19 vaccine. Sequenced by immunoSEQ multiplex PCR; TCRdb stores in-frame clones only, minus some. The data contain approximately 100,000 clones, roughly 90% of them seen just once; the ten biggest clones take up 4.5% to 5.5%. Sequencing was performed on peripheral blood, taken on day 0 of AZD1222 vaccination. The receptors shown here come from an adult in good health. Each CDR3 is given with its conserved first and last residue. The order of the fields is V gene, D gene, clone size, J gene, CDR3 DNA, CDR3 protein. The D gene is left open where the match is weak. Part of the rows lack a size; the others show once, few, many or a class for expanded clones.

TRBV2,TRBD2,NA,TRBJ2-7,TGTGCCAGCAGAGTTGGACTAGCGGGGGGCTACGAGCAGTACTTC,CASRVGLAGGYEQYF
TRBV10-1,TRBD1,NA,TRBJ2-5,TGCGCCAGCAGTAAGGACAGGGGCCAAGAGACCCAGTACTTC,CASSKDRGQETQYF
TRBV30,NA,NA,TRBJ1-2,TGTGCCTCCGGGGTTGGGAGCGGCTATGGCTACACCTTC,CASGVGSGYGYTF
TRBV7-9,TRBD1,NA,TRBJ2-5,TGTGCCAGCAGCACAGTGGGACAGGGGCAAGAGACCCAGTACTTC,CASSTVGQGQETQYF
TRBV28,NA,many,TRBJ1-6,TGTGCCAGCAGTTTCACAGAGATCTCCTATAATTCACCCCTCCACTTT,CASSFTEISYNSPLHF
TRBV28,NA,NA,TRBJ2-4,TGTGCCAGCAGTCGAAGGGACATTGTAGCCAAAAACATTCAGTACTTC,CASSRRDIVAKNIQYF
TRBV7-8,NA,NA,TRBJ1-1,TGTGCCAGCAGCTTACGGAGGACTGAAGCTTTCTTT,CASSLRRTEAFF
TRBV4-3,NA,NA,TRBJ1-6,TGCGCCAGCAGCCAAGATAGGTCACCCCTCCACTTT,CASSQDRSPLHF
TRBV5-6,TRBD2,NA,TRBJ2-1,TGTGCCAGCAGCTTACCCGGGACTAGCATGAATGAGCAGTTCTTC,CASSLPGTSMNEQFF
TRBV19,NA,once,TRBJ2-5,TGTGCCAGTAGTATAAGGTTACAAGAGACCCAGTACTTC,CASSIRLQETQYF
TRBV19,NA,NA,TRBJ1-1,TGTGCCAGTAGTATGTTTGGAGAGGACAAGGACACTGAAGCTTTCTTT,CASSMFGEDKDTEAFF
TRBV12-3/TRBV12-4,NA,NA,TRBJ2-1,TGTGCCAGCACTCCCGTAGCGGCCAATGAGCAGTTCTTC,CASTPVAANEQFF
TRBV7-2,NA,NA,TRBJ1-4,TGTGCCAGCAGCCACCGTGGCCGACCAACTAATGAAAAACTGTTTTTT,CASSHRGRPTNEKLFF
TRBV19,TRBD1,NA,TRBJ1-5,TGTGCCAGTAGTATCAAAGACAGGGGGAGCAATCAGCCCCAGCATTTT,CASSIKDRGSNQPQHF
TRBV2,NA,NA,TRBJ2-5,TGTGCCAGCAGCATGACCGGGTCGTACGGGACCCAGTACTTC,CASSMTGSYGTQYF
TRBV5-5,TRBD2,NA,TRBJ2-1,TGTGCCAGCAGCTTGGCGTCCACTAGCGGCGACAATGAGCAGTTCTTC,CASSLASTSGDNEQFF
TRBV5-1,NA,NA,TRBJ1-4,TGCGCCAGCAGCTTTAAAAGGGGGGCTAATGAAAAACTGTTTTTT,CASSFKRGANEKLFF
TRBV2,TRBD1,NA,TRBJ2-7,TGTGCCAGCAGTGAACTGGGACAGGGCCAAAGGGAGCAGTACTTC,CASSELGQGQREQYF
TRBV7-2,NA,NA,TRBJ1-5,TGTGCCAGCAGCCTATCCGCTACAGAGCCCCAGCATTTT,CASSLSATEPQHF
TRBV2,TRBD1,NA,TRBJ1-5,TGTGCCAGCAGCCTACAGGGGAACAATCAGCCCCAGCATTTT,CASSLQGNNQPQHF
TRBV2,NA,once,TRBJ2-7,TGTGCCAGCAGTGCAGGTCTCTCCTACGAGCAGTACTTC,CASSAGLSYEQYF
TRBV28,TRBD1,NA,TRBJ1-1,TGTGCCAGCAGGCTAACCGGACAGGCGGTCGCTTTCTTT,CASRLTGQAVAFF
TRBV7-2,NA,few,TRBJ1-1,TGTGCCAGCAGCACGCAACAGGGTGGCACTGAAGCTTTCTTT,CASSTQQGGTEAFF
TRBV4-2,TRBD1,NA,TRBJ1-4,TGTGCCAGCAGCCATGCTAACAGGGGGGCAGAAGAAAAACTGTTTTTT,CASSHANRGAEEKLFF
TRBV7-9,TRBD1,NA,TRBJ1-2,TGTGCCAGCAGGGGGACAGGCTATGGCTACACCTTC,CASRGTGYGYTF
TRBV27,NA,NA,TRBJ1-3,TGTGCCAGCAGTTCAATGACAGGTTTCTCTGGAAACACCATATATTTT,CASSSMTGFSGNTIYF
TRBV7-2,TRBD1,NA,TRBJ2-7,TGTGCCAGCAGCGGCCACAGGGGCGACGAGCAGTACTTC,CASSGHRGDEQYF
TRBV28,NA,NA,TRBJ2-4,TGTGCCAGCAGCCCCCCAGGGATGACCAAAAACATTCAGTACTTC,CASSPPGMTKNIQYF
TRBV19,NA,NA,TRBJ1-1,TGTGCCAGTATAGCCAGGGACCAGGAGACTGAAGCTTTCTTT,CASIARDQETEAFF
TRBV20-1,NA,NA,TRBJ1-5,TGCAGTGCTAGTAACCTAGGCGGAGGGAGGTATCAGCCCCAGCATTTT,CSASNLGGGRYQPQHF
TRBV7-9,NA,NA,TRBJ1-3,TGTGCCAGCAGCTTAGGTACGGGATCCGTTAACACCATATATTTT,CASSLGTGSVNTIYF
TRBV6-1,NA,NA,TRBJ2-7,TGTGCCAGCAGTGAAGTAGCGCGCCAGTACTTC,CASSEVARQYF
TRBV21-1,NA,NA,TRBJ2-7,TGTGCCAGCAGCAAATGGCTTCCGAGGACCTACGAGCAGTACTTC,CASSKWLPRTYEQYF
TRBV2,NA,NA,TRBJ2-1,TGTGCCAGCAACGGGATGGCTAGCGCTGAGCAGTTCTTC,CASNGMASAEQFF
TRBV5-1,NA,NA,TRBJ2-7,TGCGCCAGCAGCTTGGTGTCAACCTCCTACGAGCAGTACTTC,CASSLVSTSYEQYF
TRBV5-4,NA,NA,TRBJ1-2,TGTGCCAGCAGCGACGGGGCAACCTATGGCTACACCTTC,CASSDGATYGYTF
TRBV12-3/TRBV12-4,NA,NA,TRBJ1-2,TGTGCCAGCAGTTCACGGGGGAGCGGGGGCTACACCTTC,CASSSRGSGGYTF
TRBV2,TRBD1,NA,TRBJ1-2,TGTGCCAGAGACAGGGTGGAGCAATACACCTTC,CARDRVEQYTF
TRBV7-2,TRBD2,NA,TRBJ2-1,TGTGCCAGCAGTACGGGACTAGTGAATGAGCAGTTCTTC,CASSTGLVNEQFF
TRBV6-4,TRBD2,NA,TRBJ2-3,TGTGCCAGCAGTGCTTCGCGGGGGGCAGATACGCAGTATTTT,CASSASRGADTQYF
TRBV19,TRBD1,NA,TRBJ2-7,TGTGCCAGTGCCCCCGGGACAGGGAATGGAGGCGAGCAGTACTTC,CASAPGTGNGGEQYF
TRBV4-2,TRBD1,NA,TRBJ1-1,TGTGCCAGCAGCCAAGCCGGGACAGGGATTTTGAGCACTGAAGCTTTCTTT,CASSQAGTGILSTEAFF
TRBV13,NA,NA,TRBJ2-3,TGTGCCAGCAGCGTAGGAGACGGGGCCACAGATACGCAGTATTTT,CASSVGDGATDTQYF
TRBV6-4,TRBD1,many,TRBJ1-1,TGTGCCAGCAGTTCAGGGGGGAACACTGAAGCTTTCTTT,CASSSGGNTEAFF
TRBV5-5,NA,NA,TRBJ1-4,TGTGCCAGCAGCTTTCAGGGGGAAAAACTGTTTTTT,CASSFQGEKLFF
TRBV13,TRBD1,NA,TRBJ1-1,TGTGCCAGCAGCTTTTCGGGCAGGGGGCTGAGAACTGAAGCTTTCTTT,CASSFSGRGLRTEAFF
TRBV28,NA,NA,TRBJ1-6,TGTGCCAGCAGTCTCAGGGACCTAGATAATTCACCCCTCCACTTT,CASSLRDLDNSPLHF
TRBV18,TRBD1,NA,TRBJ1-2,TGTGCCAGCTCACTCGGGACAGGGGGCGCATATGGCTATGGCTACACCTTC,CASSLGTGGAYGYGYTF
TRBV2,TRBD1,NA,TRBJ1-2,TGTGCCAGCAGTAAGGGACAGGGAAGCGTCGGCTATGGCTACACCTTC,CASSKGQGSVGYGYTF
TRBV7-2,TRBD2,NA,TRBJ2-7,TGTGCCAGCAGCTGGGGACTAGCGGGCTACGAGCAGTACTTC,CASSWGLAGYEQYF
TRBV4-3,TRBD2,NA,TRBJ2-1,TGCGCCAGCAGCCCGGGAGGGGGGGGCGCATCCTACAATGAGCAGTTCTTC,CASSPGGGGASYNEQFF
TRBV5-1,NA,NA,TRBJ1-6,TGCGCCAGCAGCTGGGCAGGGGAATCACCCCTCCACTTT,CASSWAGESPLHF
TRBV4-1,NA,NA,TRBJ1-4,TGCGCCAGCAGCCAAGAAGATTACGTGGGGGATGAAAAACTGTTTTTT,CASSQEDYVGDEKLFF
TRBV2,NA,once,TRBJ2-2,TGTGCCAGCAGTGTGCACACCGGGGAGCTGTTTTTT,CASSVHTGELFF